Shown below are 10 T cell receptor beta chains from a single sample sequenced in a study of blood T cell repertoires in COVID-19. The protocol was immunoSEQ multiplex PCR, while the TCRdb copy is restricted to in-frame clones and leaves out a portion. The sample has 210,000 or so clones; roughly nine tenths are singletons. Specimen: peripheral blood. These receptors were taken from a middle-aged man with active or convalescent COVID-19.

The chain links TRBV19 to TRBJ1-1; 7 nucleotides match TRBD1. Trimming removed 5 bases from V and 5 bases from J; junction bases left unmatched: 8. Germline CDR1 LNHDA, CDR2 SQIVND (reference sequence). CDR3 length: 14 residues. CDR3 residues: CASSWGTDTTEAFF. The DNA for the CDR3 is TGTGCCAGTAGTTGGGGGACAGACACTACTGAAGCTTTCTTT.

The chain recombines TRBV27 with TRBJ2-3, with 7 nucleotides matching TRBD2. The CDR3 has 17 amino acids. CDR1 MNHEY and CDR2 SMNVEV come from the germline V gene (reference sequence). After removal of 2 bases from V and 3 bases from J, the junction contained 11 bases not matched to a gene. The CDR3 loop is CASSLGSGPFVTDTQYF. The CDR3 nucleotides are TGTGCCAGCAGTTTAGGTAGCGGGCCCTTTGTGACAGATACGCAGTATTTT.

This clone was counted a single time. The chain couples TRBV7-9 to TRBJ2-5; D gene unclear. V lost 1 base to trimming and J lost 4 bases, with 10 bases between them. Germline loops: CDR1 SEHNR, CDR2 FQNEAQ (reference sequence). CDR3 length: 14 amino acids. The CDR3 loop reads CASSLGQAGETQYF. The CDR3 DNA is TGTGCCAGCAGCTTAGGGCAGGCCGGAGAGACCCAGTACTTC.

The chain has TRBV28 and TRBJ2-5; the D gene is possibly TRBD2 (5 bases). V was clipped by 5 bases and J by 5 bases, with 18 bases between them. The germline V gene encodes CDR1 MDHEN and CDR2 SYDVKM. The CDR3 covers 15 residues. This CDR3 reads CASSPRTEVRETQYF. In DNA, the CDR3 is TGTGCCAGCAGTCCCCGGACGGAGGTCAGGGAGACCCAGTACTTC.

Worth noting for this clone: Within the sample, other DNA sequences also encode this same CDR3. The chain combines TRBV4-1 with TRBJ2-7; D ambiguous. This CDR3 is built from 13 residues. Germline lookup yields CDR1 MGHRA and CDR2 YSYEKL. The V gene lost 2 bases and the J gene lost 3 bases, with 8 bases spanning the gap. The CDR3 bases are TGCGCCAGCAGCCAATCCCCCAGCTACGAGCAGTACTTC. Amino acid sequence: CASSQSPSYEQYF.

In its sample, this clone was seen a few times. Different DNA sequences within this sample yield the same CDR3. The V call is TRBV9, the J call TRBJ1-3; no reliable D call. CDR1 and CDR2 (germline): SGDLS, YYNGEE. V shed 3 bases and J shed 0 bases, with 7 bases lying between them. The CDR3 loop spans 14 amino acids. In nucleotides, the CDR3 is TGTGCCAGCAGCGGTGCGGGCTCTGGAAACACCATATATTTT. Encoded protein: CASSGAGSGNTIYF. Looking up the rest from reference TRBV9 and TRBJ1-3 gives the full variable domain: DSGVTQTPKHLITATGQRVTLRCSPRSGDLSVYWYQQSLDQGLQFLIQYYNGEERAKGNILERFSAQQFPDLHSELNLSSLELGDSALYFCASSGAGSGNTIYFGEGSWLTVV.

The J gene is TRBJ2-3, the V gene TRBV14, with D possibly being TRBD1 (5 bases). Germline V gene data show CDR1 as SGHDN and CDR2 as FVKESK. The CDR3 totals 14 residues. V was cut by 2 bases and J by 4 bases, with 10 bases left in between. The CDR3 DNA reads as TGTGCCAGCAGCCAATTCAGGGTGGCAGATACGCAGTATTTT. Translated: CASSQFRVADTQYF.

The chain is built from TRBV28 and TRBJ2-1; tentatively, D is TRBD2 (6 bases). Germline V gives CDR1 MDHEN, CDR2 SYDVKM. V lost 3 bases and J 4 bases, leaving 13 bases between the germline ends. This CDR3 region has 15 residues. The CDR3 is CASSFSGGRYNEQFF. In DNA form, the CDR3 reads TGTGCCAGCAGTTTTAGCGGCGGTCGTTACAATGAGCAGTTCTTC.

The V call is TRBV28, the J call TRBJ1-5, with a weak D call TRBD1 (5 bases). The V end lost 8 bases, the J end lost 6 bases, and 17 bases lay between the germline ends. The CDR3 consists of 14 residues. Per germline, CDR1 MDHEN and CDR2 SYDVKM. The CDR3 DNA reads TGTGCCAGCTATGGCAGGGCGGTTGTTCAGCCCCAGCATTTT. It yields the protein CASYGRAVVQPQHF.

The CDR3 sequence is CASSPYRVTEAFF. The CDR3 DNA is TGTGCCAGCAGTCCTTACAGGGTTACTGAAGCTTTCTTT. The J gene is TRBJ1-1, the V gene TRBV28, with D maybe TRBD1 (6 bases). The CDR3 is 13 residues long. Germline CDR1 is MDHEN and CDR2 is SYDVKM. Between the trimmed V and J ends, which lost 5 bases and 5 bases, there was a span of 12 bases. The full variable domain, its missing parts supplied by reference TRBV28 and TRBJ1-1, is DVKVTQSSRYLVKRTGEKVFLECVQDMDHENMFWYRQDPGLGLRLIYFSYDVKMKEKGDIPEGYSVSREKKERFSLILESASTNQTSMYLCASSPYRVTEAFFGQGTRLTVV.